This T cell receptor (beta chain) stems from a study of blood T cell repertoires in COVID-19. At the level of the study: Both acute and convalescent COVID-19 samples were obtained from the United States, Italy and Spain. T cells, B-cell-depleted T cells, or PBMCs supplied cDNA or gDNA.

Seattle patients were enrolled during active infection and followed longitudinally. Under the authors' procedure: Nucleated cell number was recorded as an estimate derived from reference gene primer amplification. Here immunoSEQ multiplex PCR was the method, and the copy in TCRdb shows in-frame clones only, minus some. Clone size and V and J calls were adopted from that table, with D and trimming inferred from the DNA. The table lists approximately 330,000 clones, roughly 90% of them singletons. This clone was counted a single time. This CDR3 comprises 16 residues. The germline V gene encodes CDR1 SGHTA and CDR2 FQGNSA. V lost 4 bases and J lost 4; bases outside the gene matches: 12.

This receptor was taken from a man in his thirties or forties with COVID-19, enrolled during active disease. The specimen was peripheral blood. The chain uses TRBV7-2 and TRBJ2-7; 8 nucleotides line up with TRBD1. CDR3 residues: CASSSRHRDRSYEQYF. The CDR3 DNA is TGTGCCAGCAGCTCCCGACACCGGGACAGGTCATACGAGCAGTACTTC.